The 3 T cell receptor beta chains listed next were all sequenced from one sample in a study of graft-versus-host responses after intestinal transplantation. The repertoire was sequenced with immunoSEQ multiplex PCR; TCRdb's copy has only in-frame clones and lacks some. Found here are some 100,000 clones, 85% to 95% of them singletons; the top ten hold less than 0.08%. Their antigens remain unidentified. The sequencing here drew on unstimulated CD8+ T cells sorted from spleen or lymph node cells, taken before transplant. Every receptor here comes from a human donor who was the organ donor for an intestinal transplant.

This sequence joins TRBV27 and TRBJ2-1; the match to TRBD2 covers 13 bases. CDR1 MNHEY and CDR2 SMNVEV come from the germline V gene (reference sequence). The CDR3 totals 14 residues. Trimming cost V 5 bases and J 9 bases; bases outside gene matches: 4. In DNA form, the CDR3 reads TGTGCCAGCAGTACTAGCGGGAGGGCCGGTGAGCAGTTCTTC. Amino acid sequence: CASSTSGRAGEQFF.

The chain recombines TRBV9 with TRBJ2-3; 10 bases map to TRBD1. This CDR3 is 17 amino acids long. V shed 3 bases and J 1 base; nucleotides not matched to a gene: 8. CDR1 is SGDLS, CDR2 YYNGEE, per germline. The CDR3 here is CASSEETGTGGTDTQYF. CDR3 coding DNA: TGTGCCAGCAGCGAGGAGACCGGGACAGGGGGCACAGATACGCAGTATTTT.

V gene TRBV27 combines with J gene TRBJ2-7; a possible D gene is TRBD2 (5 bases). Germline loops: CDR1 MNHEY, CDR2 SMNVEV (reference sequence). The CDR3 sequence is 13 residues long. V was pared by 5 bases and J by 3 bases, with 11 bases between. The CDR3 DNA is TGTGCCAGCAGTCCACCGGGATACTACGAGCAGTACTTC. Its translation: CASSPPGYYEQYF.